The clone carrying this TCR beta chain was observed a handful of times. To make TCR beta libraries, researchers used iRepertoire HTBI primers and Arm-PCR of CDR3 regions. MiXCR, run by TCRdb on the multiplex PCR reads, gives a single entry per CDR3 protein. The sample carries 450,000 to 650,000 distinct CDR3 sequences, roughly 16% recorded once. This entry belongs to a study of regulatory T cells in long-lasting Graves disease. The wider study: The study enrolled newly diagnosed Graves' patients on antithyroid drugs under 3 months.

CDR1 is SGHTA, CDR2 FQGNSA, per germline. The CDR3 contains 18 residues. The V end lost 0 bases, the J end lost 5 bases, and 23 bases lay between the germline ends. The time point here: newly diagnosed GD, antithyroid drugs for less than 3 months. TCR sequences were obtained from RNA taken from PBMCs. The data were also submitted as part of a second study, on T cells in Graves' hyperthyroidism and ophthalmopathy. This second study notes: Absence of ophthalmopathy progression within 18 months defined stable Graves' hyperthyroidism. Newly diagnosed hyperthyroidism patients aged 18 to 65 years had disease lasting under 2 months. Blood also held most thyroid clonotypes expanded beyond 0.001.

The starting material was peripheral blood mononuclear cells (PBMCs), obtained at new diagnosis, from a patient treated with antithyroid drugs. This clonotype was obtained from a woman aged 35-65 years with Graves disease. The J gene is TRBJ2-7, the V gene TRBV7-2, with TRBD2 as a possible D gene (5 bases). For the CDR3, the DNA is TGTGCCAGCAGCTTAGCACGTTCAGTCCGGACTTTTGAGGACGAGCAGTACTTC. It yields the protein CASSLARSVRTFEDEQYF.